These 10 T cell receptor beta chains came from one sample sequenced in a study of T cells after yellow fever vaccination. TCRdb recomputed calls from the 5' RACE reads with MiXCR, one row per CDR3 protein. The repertoire consists of a few hundred thousand distinct CDR3 sequences, with around a sixth occurring once and the leading ten covering approximately 15%. Sequencing used PBMCs, obtained about 5 days after the first yellow fever vaccination. These receptors were taken from a man aged 18 to 29 who received the YFV17D yellow fever vaccine.

This clonotype was detected a few times. J is TRBJ1-2 and V is TRBV5-1; D is possibly TRBD1 (5 bases). Germline V lookup: CDR1 SGHRS, CDR2 YFSETQ. Trimming left V 3 bases short and J 4 bases short, with 10 bases between. The CDR3 is made up of 13 amino acids. In nucleotides, the CDR3 is TGCGCCAGCAGCTGGGTCCAGGGCTATGGCTACACCTTC. As protein: CASSWVQGYGYTF.

The CDR3 nucleotides read TGCAGCGTTGGCCCAGGTGACACTGAAGCTTTCTTT. Translated, it gives CSVGPGDTEAFF. The chain carries TRBV29-1 and TRBJ1-1; no clear D. Germline CDR1 and CDR2: SQVTM and ANQGSEA. CDR3 length equals 12 residues. V lost 4 bases to trimming and J lost 3 bases, with 9 bases between them.

This clonotype turned up a few times. The J gene is TRBJ2-2, the V gene TRBV18; possible D gene TRBD2, 6 bases. The germline V and J ends were trimmed by 6 bases and 2 bases, with 16 bases remaining between them. This CDR3 spans 16 amino acids. Germline CDR1 is KGHSH and CDR2 is LQKENI. This CDR3 reads CASSERSGYNTGELFF. The CDR3 coding sequence is TGTGCCAGCTCGGAACGGAGCGGGTACAACACCGGGGAGCTGTTTTTT.

A word on this clonotype: An end of the junction differs from the germline gene, which may be a read error. This chain uses TRBV9 with TRBJ1-6, with D uncertain. Germline-derived CDR1 and CDR2 are SGDLS and YYNGEE. This CDR3 is built from 14 residues. CDR3 sequence: CASSVDGDKSPLHF. CDR3 in DNA: TGTGCCAGCAGCGTAGACGGGGATAAATCACCCCTCCACTTT.

A few counts support this clonotype. The chain joins TRBV5-1 to TRBJ2-5; D call uncertain. This CDR3 region has 14 residues. V dropped 2 bases and J dropped 1 base, with 9 bases sitting between them. The germline gives CDR1 SGHRS, CDR2 YFSETQ. DNA for the CDR3: TGCGCCAGCAGCTTTATCAGAGCCCAAGAGACCCAGTACTTC. Amino acid sequence: CASSFIRAQETQYF.

This clonotype appeared a few times. The chain carries TRBV28 and TRBJ2-1, with 8 bases lining up with TRBD2. This CDR3 has 15 residues. The trim removed 5 bases at V and 3 bases at J, leaving 6 bases unmatched. Germline CDR1 and CDR2: MDHEN and SYDVKM. The CDR3 sequence is CASSPVSGDYNEQFF. The CDR3 bases are TGTGCCAGCAGTCCCGTTAGCGGGGACTACAATGAGCAGTTCTTC. The variable domain in full, with the rest retrieved from reference TRBV28 and TRBJ2-1, is DVKVTQSSRYLVKRTGEKVFLECVQDMDHENMFWYRQDPGLGLRLIYFSYDVKMKEKGDIPEGYSVSREKKERFSLILESASTNQTSMYLCASSPVSGDYNEQFFGPGTRLTVL.

This clonotype was counted between two and nine times. V is TRBV28 and J is TRBJ1-1; the D gene is possibly TRBD1 (6 bases). The V end lost 9 bases, the J end lost 1 base, and 18 bases lay between the germline ends. The germline gives CDR1 MDHEN, CDR2 SYDVKM. The CDR3 is made up of 15 amino acids. Here the CDR3 reads CASTPSQGTNTEAFF. CDR3 DNA: TGTGCCAGTACGCCTTCACAGGGAACGAACACTGAAGCTTTCTTT.

The genes are TRBV12-3 or TRBV12-4 and TRBJ1-2, with unresolved D. The CDR3 totals 12 residues. With 5 bases removed from V and 2 bases from J, the gap between germline ends came to 6 bases. CDR3 protein: CASSMLNYGYTF. As DNA, the CDR3 is TGTGCCAGCAGTATGTTAAACTATGGCTACACCTTC.

This rearrangement joins TRBV9 to TRBJ2-1; D is uncertain. Per the germline V gene, CDR1 is SGDLS and CDR2 is YYNGEE. CDR3 length: 14 residues. V lost 6 bases, J lost 7 bases, and 17 bases lay in between. The CDR3 reads CASTTTRNPNEQFF. In DNA form, the CDR3 reads TGTGCCAGCACCACCACGAGGAACCCAAATGAGCAGTTCTTC.

V and J are TRBV28 and TRBJ1-4; D gene uncertain. The CDR3 is 13 residues long. Trimming removed 7 bases from V and 6 bases from J, with 12 bases in between. Germline V lookup: CDR1 MDHEN, CDR2 SYDVKM. CDR3 sequence reads: CASTVQADEKLFF. In nucleotides, the CDR3 is TGTGCCAGCACCGTTCAGGCGGATGAAAAACTGTTTTTT.